This T cell receptor (beta chain) comes out of a study of blood T cell repertoires in COVID-19. About the research overall: Sample material is recorded as cDNA or gDNA derived from T cells, B-cell-depleted T cells, or PBMCs.

Data came from immunoSEQ multiplex PCR; TCRdb stores just in-frame clones and leaves some out. The sample lists about 75,000 clones, roughly 90% occurring once. Germline V lookup: CDR1 MNHEY, CDR2 SMNVEV (reference sequence). V dropped 5 bases and J dropped 5 bases, with 16 bases sitting between them. This CDR3 has 14 amino acids. The chain carries TRBV27 and TRBJ2-7, with TRBD2 as a possible D gene (5 bases). This clonotype was sampled from a human donor in a cohort sampled during active COVID-19. Sequencing input: peripheral blood. The CDR3 sequence: CASSPGYRGNEQYF. The CDR3 DNA is TGTGCCAGCAGTCCGGGATACCGTGGGAACGAGCAGTACTTC.